This TCR beta chain came from a study of OX40 agonist ivuxolimab in advanced cancers. Study at large: Ivuxolimab was administered intravenously to patients at 0.01 to 10 mg/kg every 2 weeks. Study findings and constraints: Certain nonresponding patients likewise had low normalized T-cell clonal expansion.

Only in-frame clones appear in the TCRdb table, and some are missing; sequencing was by immunoSEQ multiplex PCR. The sample includes around 66,000 clones, roughly 85% of them seen just once. The study sampled blood at baseline, cycle 4 day 1, and cycle 7 day 1. Note on this clone: Antigen: not known.

CDR3 length equals 17 residues. The V gene end was trimmed by 7 bases and the J gene end by 5 bases; junction bases not matched to a gene: 17. The germline V gene encodes CDR1 MNHEY and CDR2 SMNVEV (reference sequence). This receptor was identified in an adult with an advanced solid tumor such as melanoma, head and neck, liver or kidney cancer. V and J are TRBV27 and TRBJ2-5; 9 nucleotides agree with TRBD2. Specimen: CD4+ or CD8+ T cells sorted from blood, collected in a trial of the OX40 agonist ivuxolimab. CDR3 amino acids: CASNSGGGGASRETQYF. The CDR3 nucleotides are TGTGCCAGCAATTCAGGTGGCGGGGGGGCCTCTCGGGAGACCCAGTACTTC.